These 23 T cell receptor beta chains came from one sample sequenced in a study of Tregs in tolerant kidney transplant recipients. TCRdb's table, derived via immunoSEQ multiplex PCR, lists solely in-frame clones and lacks some. This table holds fewer than 95,000 clones, 80% to 95% found once. Mixed chimerism was transient after nonmyeloablative marrow transplants from related graft donors. The sequences come from CD4+ T cells from blood (PBMCs), collected 12 months after the transplant. The source is a human patient who received a combined kidney and bone marrow transplant. Some of the T cells might come from the graft donor.

The chain uses TRBV6-4 and TRBJ2-7; 10 bases fit TRBD2. V lost 5 bases, J lost 2 bases, and 9 bases stayed unmatched. There are 16 residues in the CDR3. Germline loops: CDR1 MRHNA, CDR2 SNTAGT. CDR3: CASSLVGGTSAYEQYF. Here the CDR3 DNA reads TGTGCCAGCAGTCTCGTTGGGGGGACTAGCGCCTACGAGCAGTACTTC.

The sample holds one count of this clone. The V and J genes are TRBV4-3 and TRBJ1-4; possibly TRBD1 for D (6 bases). V lost 3 bases and J lost 8, with 13 bases in between. CDR1 and CDR2 (germline): LGHNA, YSLEER. The CDR3 length is 14 residues. CDR3 sequence reads: CASSQNRVGEKLFF. CDR3 bases: TGCGCCAGCAGCCAGAACAGGGTGGGAGAAAAACTGTTTTTT.

V and J are TRBV11-3 and TRBJ2-5, with 9 bases that match TRBD1. The trim removed 4 bases at V and 6 bases at J, leaving 6 bases unmatched. CDR1 and CDR2 from the germline V gene are SGHNT and YENEEA. This CDR3 has 14 residues. The CDR3 DNA sequence: TGTGCCAGCAGCTCAGGACAGGGGAGGCAGACCCAGTACTTC. Amino acid sequence: CASSSGQGRQTQYF.

The chain is built from TRBV15 and TRBJ1-5; weak D call: TRBD1 (6 bases). The CDR3 spans 15 residues. V was clipped by 1 base and J by 6 bases, with 13 bases between them. The germline V gene has CDR1 LNHNV and CDR2 YYDKDF (reference sequence). The CDR3 spells CATSRGGGESQPQHF. CDR3 nucleotides: TGTGCCACCAGCAGAGGAGGGGGGGAGAGTCAGCCCCAGCATTTT. The whole variable domain, remainder taken from reference TRBV15 and TRBJ1-5, is DAMVIQNPRYQVTQFGKPVTLSCSQTLNHNVMYWYQQKSSQAPKLLFHYYDKDFNNEADTPDNFQSRRPNTSFCFLDIRSPGLGDTAMYLCATSRGGGESQPQHFGDGTRLSIL.

This rearrangement joins TRBV9 to TRBJ2-3; D remains ambiguous. This CDR3 has 16 amino acids. V was trimmed by 0 bases and J by 2 bases, leaving 13 bases between them. Germline CDR1 and CDR2: SGDLS and YYNGEE. CDR3 nucleotide sequence: TGTGCCAGCAGCGTAGAAGGTACTACGAACACAGATACGCAGTATTTT. Protein: CASSVEGTTNTDTQYF.

This CDR3 reads CASSLGQLANYGYTF. In DNA form, the CDR3 reads TGCGCCAGCAGCTTGGGACAGCTAGCTAACTATGGCTACACCTTC. The V gene is TRBV5-1, the J gene TRBJ1-2; perhaps TRBD1 as D (5 bases). Looked up from germline, CDR1 is SGHRS and CDR2 is YFSETQ. The CDR3 length is 15 residues. V lost 0 bases and J 0 bases, leaving 9 bases between the germline ends.

Turning to this clone: At one of its ends the junction is not consistent with the germline gene, which may arise from a read error. The sample contains more than one DNA sequence encoding this CDR3. The V and J genes are TRBV7-2 and TRBJ1-6; D perhaps matches TRBD1 (6 bases). Germline CDR1 is SGHTA and CDR2 is FQGNSA. This CDR3 contains 14 residues. The CDR3: CASSPGHDNSPLHF. In DNA, the CDR3 is TGTGCCAGCAGTCCGGGACACGATAATTCCCCCCTCCACTTT. The full variable domain, rest sourced from reference TRBV7-2 and TRBJ1-6, is GAGVSQSPSNKVTEKGKDVELRCDPISGHTALYWYRQSLGQGLEFLIYFQGNSAPDKSGLPSDRFSAERTGGSVSTLTIQRTQQEDSAVYLCASSPGHDNSPLHFGNGTRLTVT.

The gene calls are TRBV6-1 and TRBJ1-2, with 9 bases lining up with TRBD1. CDR1 is MNHNS and CDR2 is SASEGT in the germline V gene. This CDR3 has 14 amino acids. Losses at the gene ends were 3 bases for V and 4 bases for J; bases not matched to a gene: 3. Here the CDR3 reads CASSERTGAYGYTF. The CDR3 DNA reads as TGTGCCAGCAGTGAGCGGACAGGGGCCTATGGCTACACCTTC.

This chain joins TRBV11-3 and TRBJ2-7, with TRBD1 matching over 12 bases. The CDR3 has 18 amino acids. J lost 7 bases, V lost 6 bases, and 19 bases had no gene match. The germline CDR1 and CDR2 sequences are SGHNT and YENEEA. The CDR3 here is CASSAGQGARAPQGEQYF. The CDR3 nucleotides read TGTGCCAGCAGTGCGGGACAGGGGGCGCGGGCACCCCAAGGAGAGCAGTACTTC.

The chain links TRBV5-6 to TRBJ1-2; D uncertain. CDR3 length: 13 residues. CDR1 and CDR2 from the germline V gene are SGHDT and YYEEEE. V dropped 5 bases and J dropped 4 bases, with 12 bases sitting between them. CDR3 sequence: CASSPRRGYGYTF. The DNA for the CDR3 is TGTGCCAGCAGTCCACGACGGGGCTATGGCTACACCTTC. Full variable domain (remainder filled in from reference TRBV5-6 and TRBJ1-2): DAGVTQSPTHLIKTRGQQVTLRCSPKSGHDTVSWYQQALGQGPQFIFQYYEEEERQRGNFPDRFSGHQFPNYSSELNVNALLLGDSALYLCASSPRRGYGYTFGSGTRLTVV.

The chain combines TRBV11-3 with TRBJ2-5; D ambiguous. This CDR3 contains 15 residues. Trimming stripped 0 bases from V and 5 bases from J, with 13 bases between. Per the germline V gene, CDR1 is SGHNT and CDR2 is YENEEA. The CDR3 sequence: CASSLEPRNMETQYF. CDR3 DNA: TGTGCCAGCAGCTTAGAGCCTAGGAATATGGAGACCCAGTACTTC.

The V gene is TRBV5-4, the J gene TRBJ2-2; D unclear. The CDR3 totals 14 residues. Trimming took 6 bases from V and 2 from J, leaving 11 bases between them. CDR1 is SGHNT, CDR2 YYREEE, per germline (reference sequence). The CDR3: CASKAGPNTGELFF. The CDR3 coding sequence is TGTGCCAGCAAGGCAGGCCCAAACACCGGGGAGCTGTTTTTT.

This chain links TRBV7-2 with TRBJ2-2, with a weak D call TRBD1 (6 bases). This CDR3 has 15 amino acids. The V end lost 5 bases, the J end lost 5 bases, and 15 bases lay between the germline ends. The germline gives CDR1 SGHTA, CDR2 FQGNSA. DNA of the CDR3: TGTGCCAGCAGCGCTCAGGGACAAGTTACCGGGGAGCTGTTTTTT. Its translation is CASSAQGQVTGELFF.

The chain is built from TRBV29-1 and TRBJ2-1, with TRBD1 matching 10 bases. J was trimmed by 12 bases and V by 3 bases; bases with no gene match: 14. Germline CDR1 and CDR2: SQVTM and ANQGSEA. CDR3 length: 15 amino acids. The CDR3 spells CSVDPTGGNPRGQFF. The CDR3 nucleotides are TGCAGCGTTGACCCGACAGGGGGCAACCCTCGCGGGCAGTTCTTC.

This clone was counted only a few times. This chain joins TRBV9 and TRBJ2-5, with D hard to call. The ends were cut back, 0 bases at V and 5 bases at J, with 11 bases in the middle. The CDR3 runs 14 residues. Germline CDR1 reads SGDLS; CDR2 reads YYNGEE. The CDR3 protein is CASSVGPLGETQYF. Here the CDR3 DNA reads TGTGCCAGCAGCGTAGGCCCCCTCGGGGAGACCCAGTACTTC.

This chain uses TRBV6-6 with TRBJ2-5, with 7 bases lining up with TRBD2. Germline values: CDR1 MNHNY, CDR2 SVGAGI (reference sequence). The CDR3 consists of 13 residues. The J segment lost 6 bases and the V segment lost 2 bases, leaving 3 bases of the junction unmatched. The CDR3 bases are TGTGCCAGCAGTTACCAGCGGGGTCAGACCCAGTACTTC. Its protein product is CASSYQRGQTQYF.

The V and J genes are TRBV7-2 and TRBJ2-3; 12 bases fit TRBD2. There are 16 residues in the CDR3. The J segment lost 4 bases and the V segment lost 1 base, leaving 3 bases of the junction unmatched. Germline values: CDR1 SGHTA, CDR2 FQGNSA. CDR3 sequence: CASSLGLAGAADTQYF. In DNA form, the CDR3 reads TGTGCCAGCAGCTTAGGACTAGCGGGAGCGGCAGATACGCAGTATTTT.

The V and J genes are TRBV5-1 and TRBJ2-5, with 9 bases aligning to TRBD2. In germline, CDR1 is SGHRS, CDR2 YFSETQ. V lost 4 bases, J lost 4 bases, and 11 bases stayed unmatched. The length of the CDR3 is 16 residues. The CDR3 loop reads CASSPTLAGLGETQYF. CDR3 nucleotide sequence: TGCGCCAGCAGCCCCACCCTAGCGGGATTGGGAGAGACCCAGTACTTC.

The chain links TRBV7-3 to TRBJ1-5; perhaps TRBD1 as D (5 bases). Per germline, CDR1 SGHTA and CDR2 FQGTGA. This CDR3 is built from 13 residues. V lost 3 bases and J 7 bases, leaving 10 bases between the germline ends. CDR3 sequence (DNA): TGTGCCAGCAGCTTTCAGGGAGGACAGCCCCAGCATTTT. Its protein product is CASSFQGGQPQHF.

CDR3 in amino acids: CASQVAGANVLTF. The CDR3 DNA sequence: TGCGCCAGCCAGGTGGCTGGGGCCAACGTCCTGACTTTC. The chain links TRBV4-1 to TRBJ2-6; D not certain. The V end was cut by 8 bases, the J end by 2 bases, with 7 bases between. CDR1 and CDR2 from the germline V gene are MGHRA and YSYEKL. The CDR3 covers 13 residues.

J is TRBJ1-1 and V is TRBV7-9; D is unresolved. The CDR3 is made up of 11 amino acids. V shed 6 bases and J shed 7 bases, with 9 bases lying between them. Germline loops: CDR1 SEHNR, CDR2 FQNEAQ (reference sequence). The CDR3, as DNA: TGTGCCAGCAGACGGGCGGGTGAAGCTTTCTTT. This codes for CASRRAGEAFF.

In the case of this clone: The junction and the germline gene differ at one end; a read error may be behind it. The sample carries other DNA sequences with the same CDR3. This rearrangement joins TRBV19 to TRBJ1-4; D is unclear. Germline CDR1 LNHDA, CDR2 SQIVND (reference sequence). The CDR3 spans 16 residues. CDR3 amino acids: CASSSLQALRNEKLFF. Written as DNA, the CDR3 is TGTGCCAGTAGTAGCCTCCAGGCTCTAAGGAATGAAAAGCTGTTTTTT.

The chain links TRBV7-6 to TRBJ1-1; 7 positions agree with TRBD1. Germline-derived CDR1 and CDR2 are SGHVS and FNYEAQ. This CDR3 is built from 14 residues. V trimming: 4 bases; J trimming: 6 bases; junction bases outside the gene matches: 8. CDR3 region: CASSSQTGSPEAFF. The CDR3 region has the DNA TGTGCCAGCAGCTCTCAGACAGGGTCCCCTGAAGCTTTCTTT.